This T cell receptor beta chain was retrieved from a study of T cells in Graves' hyperthyroidism and ophthalmopathy. Broader study findings: Clonotypes that were expanded in thyroid above 0.001 mostly appeared in blood too.

TCR beta CDR3 region amplification was performed from RNA transcripts. In the first-round RT-PCR of the TCR CDR3, the HTBI primer set was used. TCRdb used MiXCR to reprocess the multiplex PCR reads, holding one entry per CDR3 protein. This sample carries about 98,000 distinct CDR3 sequences, roughly 39% of them seen once, and the ten largest clones take 9.5% to 13%. The germline V gene encodes CDR1 MNHEY and CDR2 SVGAGI. This CDR3 spans 15 amino acids. V shed 4 bases and J 5 bases; nucleotides not matched to a gene: 6. This clonotype was found many times. Its specificity is not known. The chain links TRBV6-5 to TRBJ1-2; 11 nucleotides agree with TRBD1. Sequencing was performed on peripheral blood or thyroid tissue (not recorded which). The TCR was taken from a woman aged 25-40 years with Graves' hyperthyroidism. The CDR3 protein is CASSLWTGGGYGYTF. The CDR3 bases are TGTGCCAGCAGTTTATGGACAGGGGGCGGTTATGGCTACACCTTC.